This TCR beta chain was sequenced during a study of technical replicates of blood from a few donors (dated by TCRdb to about 2017). Library preparation was by the immunoSEQ multiplex PCR assay. TCRdb took over this immuneACCESS table, retaining in-frame rearrangements with V and J assigned. Such tables are incomplete; in checked studies, under half of the missing clones stem from an unresolved V gene, and the remainder is unexplained. This sample lists about 56,000 clones; about 95% were detected once. Just over 3% of the sample belongs to the ten largest clones. The CDR3 sequence holds 16 residues, the cysteine and phenylalanine included. Kept here is only the CDR3 DNA, which spans 48 bases and is read in frame from base 1. CDR1 and CDR2 are read off the germline V gene as MGHRA and YSYEKL. Trimming removed 4 bases from V and 1 base from J; the gene matches leave 9 bases unexplained. With regard to this clone: The antigen it binds to is not known. Base qualities were left out, and no much larger clone turns up one base away.

The chain uses TRBV4-1 and TRBJ2-5; 7 central nucleotides agree with TRBD2. The sequence was obtained from a human donor in good health. Some clones in this sample may be carry-over from other donors' samples. The sample was PBMCs. The sequence in DNA is TGCGCCAGCAGCCGGTATCCGGGACTACGCCAAGAGACCCAGTACTTC. Its protein reads: CASSRYPGLRQETQYF.